Presented here are 27 T cell receptor beta chains from one specimen sequenced in a study of blood T cell repertoires in COVID-19. Only in-frame clones appear in the TCRdb table, and some are missing; sequencing was by immunoSEQ multiplex PCR. The repertoire holds approximately 260,000 clones, with around nine tenths as singletons. The sample consisted of PBMCs or T cells enriched from blood (not recorded which). The receptors shown here come from a woman aged 60-75 years who had recovered from COVID-19.

The chain links TRBV7-9 to TRBJ1-1; D remains ambiguous. Germline CDR1 is SEHNR and CDR2 is FQNEAQ (reference sequence). Trimming took off 5 bases at V and 0 bases at J, with 13 bases between the two ends. The CDR3 is made up of 15 amino acids. The CDR3 region is CASSPSFEMNTEAFF. CDR3 bases: TGTGCCAGCAGCCCCTCTTTCGAGATGAACACTGAAGCTTTCTTT.

V usage is TRBV7-6 and J usage is TRBJ2-7; D perhaps matches TRBD1 (6 bases). Germline CDR1 SGHVS, CDR2 FNYEAQ. Trimming took off 3 bases at V and 3 bases at J, with 9 bases between the two ends. The CDR3 runs 13 residues. The CDR3 DNA reads TGTGCCAGCAGCTTTACAGGGTACTACGAGCAGTACTTC. This gives the protein CASSFTGYYEQYF.

The chain employs TRBV5-1 and TRBJ2-3; TRBD1 matches at 8 bases. Germline V gene data show CDR1 as SGHRS and CDR2 as YFSETQ. V was clipped by 3 bases and J by 6 bases; unmatched bases: 9. This CDR3 region has 15 residues. CDR3 in DNA: TGCGCCAGCAGCTCTACCGGGACAGGAACGGATACGCAGTATTTT. It translates to CASSSTGTGTDTQYF.

This sequence joins TRBV18 and TRBJ1-2; weak D call: TRBD1 (5 bases). Germline V CDR1 and CDR2: KGHSH, LQKENI. CDR3 size: 12 residues. Trimming removed 4 bases from V and 6 bases from J, with 9 bases in between. The CDR3 reads CASSLARDGYTF. The CDR3 region has the DNA TGTGCCAGCTCACTCGCCAGGGATGGCTACACCTTC.

This chain links TRBV5-4 with TRBJ2-6; 7 positions match TRBD1. This CDR3 is 15 amino acids long. Germline trimming cut 4 bases from V and 5 bases from J; bases unmatched to any gene: 6. Germline V gene data show CDR1 as SGHNT and CDR2 as YYREEE (reference sequence). The CDR3 loop is CASSPEQGRANVLTF. In DNA, the CDR3 is TGTGCCAGCAGCCCTGAACAGGGGAGGGCCAACGTCCTGACTTTC.

The chain carries TRBV4-1 and TRBJ1-2; D call uncertain. V shed 1 base and J shed 6 bases, with 6 bases lying between them. This CDR3 contains 12 residues. Germline V lookup: CDR1 MGHRA, CDR2 YSYEKL. CDR3 bases: TGCGCCAGCAGCCAAGCCGGTCATGGCTACACCTTC. Its translation is CASSQAGHGYTF.

V is TRBV10-3 and J is TRBJ1-1, with D unclear. V gave up 7 bases and J gave up 1 base, with 7 bases separating them. CDR1 and CDR2 (germline): ENHRY, SYGVKD. CDR3 length: 12 residues. CDR3 residues: CAIKQPNTEAFF. CDR3 bases: TGTGCCATCAAACAGCCGAACACTGAAGCTTTCTTT.

The chain links TRBV5-1 to TRBJ2-1; no firm D call. V shed 4 bases and J shed 2 bases, with 10 bases lying between them. Germline assignment: CDR1 SGHRS and CDR2 YFSETQ. The CDR3 extends over 14 amino acids. In nucleotides, the CDR3 is TGCGCCAGCAGCCCCCGAGGTCCCTACAATGAGCAGTTCTTC. The encoded protein is CASSPRGPYNEQFF.

This clone was recorded only once. The chain has TRBV3-1 (or the pseudogene TRBV3-2) and TRBJ1-1; D is uncertain. Deletions cut 1 base from V and 2 bases from J, with 8 bases between. Per the germline V gene, CDR1 is LGHDT and CDR2 is YNNKEL (reference sequence). CDR3 length: 14 amino acids. In nucleotides, the CDR3 is TGTGCCAGCAGCCAAGTCCCAGAAAACACTGAAGCTTTCTTT. It translates to CASSQVPENTEAFF.

V gene TRBV20-1 combines with J gene TRBJ2-1; 8 bases are a match to TRBD2. This CDR3 comprises 16 residues. Germline V CDR1 and CDR2: DFQATT, SNEGSKA (reference sequence). V shed 3 bases, J shed 2 bases, and the junction held 9 bases outside the gene matches. This chain's CDR3 is CSASDPGGATYNEQFF. The CDR3 nucleotides read TGCAGTGCTAGTGACCCCGGGGGGGCAACCTACAATGAGCAGTTCTTC.

The chain is built from TRBV18 and TRBJ1-1, with TRBD1 identical over 11 bases. Germline loops: CDR1 KGHSH, CDR2 LQKENI. This CDR3 has 15 residues. V was pared by 2 bases and J by 4 bases, with 3 bases of the junction left unmatched. The DNA for the CDR3 is TGTGCCAGCTCACCATCCGGGACAGGGGGCACTGAAGCTTTCTTT. It codes for CASSPSGTGGTEAFF.

This chain connects TRBV3-1 (or the pseudogene TRBV3-2) to TRBJ2-5; D is unclear. V was clipped by 1 base and J by 4 bases, with 7 bases between them. This CDR3 is 13 amino acids long. Germline V gene lookup returns CDR1 LGHDT and CDR2 YNNKEL (reference sequence). CDR3 nucleotides: TGTGCCAGCAGCCAAGGTAGCAGAGAGACCCAGTACTTC. It translates to CASSQGSRETQYF.

The chain couples TRBV11-2 to TRBJ2-7; the match to TRBD1 covers 7 bases. The CDR3 spans 15 residues. V shed 6 bases, J shed 3 bases, and the junction held 11 bases outside the gene matches. CDR1 is SGHAT, CDR2 FQNNGV, per germline. The CDR3 region is CASRKPGQRRYEQYF. The CDR3 DNA is TGTGCCAGCAGGAAACCGGGACAGAGACGCTACGAGCAGTACTTC.

V usage is TRBV12-3 or TRBV12-4 and J usage is TRBJ2-2; no firm D call. The V and J ends lost 5 bases and 3 bases respectively, with 4 bases between them. CDR3 length: 12 residues. Here the CDR3 reads CASSRYTGELFF. As DNA, the CDR3 is TGTGCCAGCAGTCGGTACACCGGGGAGCTGTTTTTT.

The genes are TRBV4-1 and TRBJ2-2; 13 bases are a match to TRBD2. V gave up 1 base and J gave up 4 bases; unmatched junction bases: 6. The CDR3 runs to 18 residues. CDR1 is MGHRA, CDR2 YSYEKL, per germline. CDR3 sequence reads: CASSQGGLAGVLTGELFF. In DNA, the CDR3 is TGCGCCAGCAGCCAAGGAGGACTAGCGGGAGTACTCACCGGGGAGCTGTTTTTT.

The chain has TRBV30 and TRBJ1-6; perhaps TRBD1 as D (5 bases). The germline V gene encodes CDR1 GTSNPN and CDR2 SVGIG (reference sequence). Trimming removed 5 bases at V and 6 bases at J, with 11 bases between. The length of the CDR3 is 13 residues. CDR3 residues: CAWQGTLNSPLHF. CDR3 DNA: TGTGCCTGGCAGGGAACACTTAATTCACCCCTCCACTTT.

The chain recombines TRBV7-9 with TRBJ1-2; 8 nucleotides agree with TRBD1. Per the germline V gene, CDR1 is SEHNR and CDR2 is FQNEAQ (reference sequence). CDR3 length equals 16 residues. J gave up 8 bases and V 5 bases, and 16 bases lay outside the gene matches. DNA for the CDR3: TGTGCCAGCAGCCCTGTAGAGGGGCAGGGGGCGTTCGGCTACACCTTC. It codes for CASSPVEGQGAFGYTF. The full variable domain, completed using reference TRBV7-9 and TRBJ1-2, is DTGVSQNPRHKITKRGQNVTFRCDPISEHNRLYWYRQTLGQGPEFLTYFQNEAQLEKSRLLSDRFSAERPKGSFSTLEIQRTEQGDSAMYLCASSPVEGQGAFGYTFGSGTRLTVV.

CDR3 nucleotides: TGCGCCAGCCCGACAGGGGGCCTCAGGGTCTACGAGCAGTACTTC. It yields the protein CASPTGGLRVYEQYF. V and J are TRBV5-1 and TRBJ2-7, with 10 nucleotides matching TRBD1. Trimming at V came to 7 bases and at J to 3 bases, leaving 10 bases not matched to a gene. Germline loops: CDR1 SGHRS, CDR2 YFSETQ. This CDR3 is 15 amino acids long.

The rearrangement links TRBV4-1 to TRBJ2-7; 15 positions agree with TRBD2. The germline V gene encodes CDR1 MGHRA and CDR2 YSYEKL. This CDR3 is built from 17 residues. Germline trimming cut 3 bases from V and 3 bases from J; bases unmatched to any gene: 6. CDR3 bases: TGCGCCAGCAGCCACGGTGGACTAGCGGGAGGGGGCTACGAGCAGTACTTC. Encoded protein: CASSHGGLAGGGYEQYF.

The V and J genes are TRBV10-3 and TRBJ2-7, with 8 bases lining up with TRBD1. V gave up 6 bases and J gave up 4 bases; unmatched junction bases: 8. The germline CDR1 and CDR2 sequences are ENHRY and SYGVKD. The CDR3 consists of 14 residues. The CDR3 protein is CAIRGQGGDYEQYF. CDR3 sequence (DNA): TGTGCCATCAGAGGACAGGGTGGTGATTACGAGCAGTACTTC.

The rearrangement joins TRBV18 to TRBJ1-6; TRBD1 is a possible D gene (5 bases). CDR3 length: 14 amino acids. V lost 3 bases and J lost 7, with 10 bases in between. Germline lookup yields CDR1 KGHSH and CDR2 LQKENI. The CDR3 nucleotides are TGTGCCAGCTCACCCAGGGATGGGAATTCACCCCTCCACTTT. Protein sequence: CASSPRDGNSPLHF.

With regard to this clone: Other nucleotide sequences in the sample specify the same CDR3. The chain joins TRBV30 to TRBJ1-2; D ambiguous. The CDR3 has 12 amino acids. Trimming shortened V by 0 bases and J by 4 bases, and 6 bases separated the two germline ends. CDR1 is GTSNPN and CDR2 is SVGIG in the germline V gene (reference sequence). CDR3 DNA: TGTGCCTGGAGTGTACGGGGCTATGGCTACACCTTC. Amino acids: CAWSVRGYGYTF.

The J gene is TRBJ2-1, the V gene TRBV25-1; weak D call: TRBD2 (6 bases). CDR3 length: 16 amino acids. Germline lookup yields CDR1 MGHDK and CDR2 SYGVNS. The ends were cut back, 5 bases at V and 0 bases at J, with 14 bases in the middle. This CDR3 is CASSQGIAASYNEQFF. The CDR3 DNA reads as TGTGCCAGCAGTCAAGGGATAGCGGCCTCCTACAATGAGCAGTTCTTC.

The genes are TRBV6-6 and TRBJ2-7; TRBD1 might be the D (5 bases). V was clipped by 0 bases and J by 2 bases, with 14 bases between them. Germline V gives CDR1 MNHNY, CDR2 SVGAGI (reference sequence). The CDR3 runs to 16 residues. Here the CDR3 DNA reads TGTGCCAGCAGTTACTCGAGTCAGGGCCTTGCCTACGAGCAGTACTTC. The encoded protein is CASSYSSQGLAYEQYF.

The rearrangement uses TRBV5-1 and TRBJ2-3; no clear D gene. The germline V and J ends were trimmed by 7 bases and 4 bases, with 19 bases remaining between them. The germline CDR1 and CDR2 sequences are SGHRS and YFSETQ. This CDR3 comprises 15 residues. As DNA, the CDR3 is TGCGCCAGCCGTCCTGTCGGTCGTTTGCCAGATACGCAGTATTTT. The encoded protein is CASRPVGRLPDTQYF.

This rearrangement joins TRBV7-9 to TRBJ1-2; D remains unclear. With 5 bases removed from V and 1 base from J, the gap between germline ends came to 11 bases. The V gene's germline CDR1 is SEHNR and CDR2 FQNEAQ (reference sequence). The CDR3 sequence is 14 residues long. The CDR3 spells CASSLPTRNYGYTF. CDR3 nucleotide sequence: TGTGCCAGCAGCCTCCCAACTCGTAACTATGGCTACACCTTC.

The chain employs TRBV14 and TRBJ2-1, with D unclear. This CDR3 has 14 amino acids. Germline CDR1 is SGHDN and CDR2 is FVKESK. V was cut by 1 base and J by 3 bases, with 7 bases left in between. This chain's CDR3 is CASSQVHYYNEQFF. CDR3 bases: TGTGCCAGCAGCCAAGTCCACTACTACAATGAGCAGTTCTTC.